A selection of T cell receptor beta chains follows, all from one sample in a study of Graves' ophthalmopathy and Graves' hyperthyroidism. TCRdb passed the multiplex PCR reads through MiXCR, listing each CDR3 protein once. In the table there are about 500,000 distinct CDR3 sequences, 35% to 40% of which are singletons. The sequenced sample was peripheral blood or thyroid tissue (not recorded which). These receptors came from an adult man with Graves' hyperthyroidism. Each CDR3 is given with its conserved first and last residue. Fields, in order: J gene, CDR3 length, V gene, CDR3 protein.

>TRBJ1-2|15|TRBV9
CASSLGGRGANGYTF
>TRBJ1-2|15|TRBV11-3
CASSPPGQGAYGYTF
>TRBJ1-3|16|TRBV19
CASSIDRQLSGNTIYF
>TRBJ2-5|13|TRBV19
CASSIARGETQYF
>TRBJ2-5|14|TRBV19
CASSIPTDQETQYF
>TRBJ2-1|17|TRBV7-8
CASSRTLLRGSEDEQFF
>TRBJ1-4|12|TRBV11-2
CASSLRSEKLFF
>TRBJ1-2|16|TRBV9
CASSAFSGQGVYGYTF
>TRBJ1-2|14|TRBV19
CASSVSFPPTGTLF
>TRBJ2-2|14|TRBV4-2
CASSQGLADGELFF
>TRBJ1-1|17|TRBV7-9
CASSPYPLRQINTEAFF
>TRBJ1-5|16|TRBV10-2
CASGVTGEGSNQPQHF
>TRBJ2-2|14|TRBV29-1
CSVVSQGVTGELFF
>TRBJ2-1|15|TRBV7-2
CASSLGRQGRDEQFF
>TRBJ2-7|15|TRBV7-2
CASSRTLAGEDEQYF
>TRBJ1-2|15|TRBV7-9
CASSLLAFAAPGYTF
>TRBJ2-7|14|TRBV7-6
CASSALIGTYEQYF
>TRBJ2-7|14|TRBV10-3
CAISTGTSSYEQYF
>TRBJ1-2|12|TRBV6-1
CASSDSVVGYTF
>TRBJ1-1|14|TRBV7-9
CASSLGQGANEAFF
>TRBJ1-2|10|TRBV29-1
CSGHGDGYTF
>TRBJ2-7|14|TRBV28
CASSSCRTGCEQYF
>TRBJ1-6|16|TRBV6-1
CASSEGSGGLNSPLHF
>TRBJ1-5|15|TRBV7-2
CASSPTGTTNQPQHF
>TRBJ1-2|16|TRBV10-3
CAISEGTSTPNYGYTF
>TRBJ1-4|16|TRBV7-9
CASSSGRGGLIEKLFF
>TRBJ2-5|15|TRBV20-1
CSARVGGRADETQYF
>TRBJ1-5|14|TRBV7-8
CASGLGRYNQPQHF
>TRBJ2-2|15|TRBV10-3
CAITGTNSNTGELFF
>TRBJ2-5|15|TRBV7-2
CASSLTGTAQETQYF
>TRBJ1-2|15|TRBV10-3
CASSYTPGDNYGYTF
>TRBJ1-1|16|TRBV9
CASSQDWSRENTEAFF
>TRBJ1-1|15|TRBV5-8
CASKNRGLGNTEAFF
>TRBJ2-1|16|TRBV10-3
CAISDLRDRGINEQFF
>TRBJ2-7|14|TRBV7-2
CASVSGRGAYEQYF
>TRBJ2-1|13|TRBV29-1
CSVSTGLTNEQFF
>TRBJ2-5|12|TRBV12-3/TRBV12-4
CASSSRPETQYF
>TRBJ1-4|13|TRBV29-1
CSGKTGPTEKLFF
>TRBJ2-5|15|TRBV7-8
CASSSPKGGGETQYF